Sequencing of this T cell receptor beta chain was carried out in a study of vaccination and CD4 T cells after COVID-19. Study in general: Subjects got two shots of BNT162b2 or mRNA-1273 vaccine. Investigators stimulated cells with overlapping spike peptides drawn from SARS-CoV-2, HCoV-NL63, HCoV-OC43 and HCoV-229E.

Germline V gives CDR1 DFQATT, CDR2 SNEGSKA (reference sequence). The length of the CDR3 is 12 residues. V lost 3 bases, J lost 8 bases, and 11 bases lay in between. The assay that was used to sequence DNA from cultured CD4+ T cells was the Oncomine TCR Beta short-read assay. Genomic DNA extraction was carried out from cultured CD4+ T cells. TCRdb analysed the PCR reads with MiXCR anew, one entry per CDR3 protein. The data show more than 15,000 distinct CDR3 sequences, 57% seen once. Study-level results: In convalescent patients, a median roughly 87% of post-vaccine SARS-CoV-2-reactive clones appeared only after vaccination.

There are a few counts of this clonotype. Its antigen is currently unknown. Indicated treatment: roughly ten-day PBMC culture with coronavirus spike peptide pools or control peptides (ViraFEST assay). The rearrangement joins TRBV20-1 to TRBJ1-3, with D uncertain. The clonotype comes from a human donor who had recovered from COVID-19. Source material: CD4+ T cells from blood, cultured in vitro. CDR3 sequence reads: CSARTQSDTIYF. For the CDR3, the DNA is TGCAGTGCTAGGACCCAGTCGGACACCATATATTTT.